The clone carrying this TCR beta chain appeared a few times. Other nucleotide sequences from this sample produce the same CDR3. Naive CD8 cells comprised CD45RO-negative, CCR7-positively selected cells, excluding terminally differentiated effector memory CD45RA+ cells. These data originate in a study of shared clonotypes between healthy human individuals. Produced via immunoSEQ multiplex PCR; TCRdb's table is partial and in-frame only. The table includes millions of clones, around 93% detected once. The sequencing sample was made of naive CD8+ T cells from PBMCs. The TCR comes from a man between 18 and 35 years old in good health. Some clones in this sample may be carry-over from other donors' samples.

The DNA for the CDR3 is TGTGCCAGCAGTTTAGGGACAGGGGCCAATCAGCCCCAGCATTTT. Its protein product is CASSLGTGANQPQHF. J is TRBJ1-5 and V is TRBV27; 10 nucleotides match TRBD1. Germline CDR1 reads MNHEY; CDR2 reads SMNVEV (reference sequence). V lost 2 bases and J lost 3; bases outside the gene matches: 1. This CDR3 has 15 residues.